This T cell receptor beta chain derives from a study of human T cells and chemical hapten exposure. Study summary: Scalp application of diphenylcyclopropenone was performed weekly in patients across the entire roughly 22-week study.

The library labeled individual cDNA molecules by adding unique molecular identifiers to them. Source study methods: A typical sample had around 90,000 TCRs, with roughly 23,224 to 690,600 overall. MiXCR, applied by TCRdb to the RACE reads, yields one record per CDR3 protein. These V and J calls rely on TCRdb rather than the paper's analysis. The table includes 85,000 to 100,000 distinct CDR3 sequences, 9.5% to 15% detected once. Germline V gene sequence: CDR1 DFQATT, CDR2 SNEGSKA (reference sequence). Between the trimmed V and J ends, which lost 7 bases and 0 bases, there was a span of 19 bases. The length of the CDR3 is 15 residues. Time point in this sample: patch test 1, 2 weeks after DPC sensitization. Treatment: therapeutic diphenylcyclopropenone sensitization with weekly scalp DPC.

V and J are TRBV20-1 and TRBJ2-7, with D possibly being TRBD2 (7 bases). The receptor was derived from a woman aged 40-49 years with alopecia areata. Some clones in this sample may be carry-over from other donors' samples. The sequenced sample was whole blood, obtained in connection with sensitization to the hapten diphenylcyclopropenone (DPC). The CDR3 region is CSVSSGGPSSYEQYF. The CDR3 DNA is TGCAGTGTCTCCTCGGGGGGCCCGAGCTCCTACGAGCAGTACTTC.